This TCR beta chain was profiled in a study of blood T cell repertoires in COVID-19. Only in-frame clones appear in the TCRdb table, and some are missing; sequencing was by immunoSEQ multiplex PCR. The data hold 310,000 or so clones, with roughly 92% observed a single time. The CDR3 runs to 18 residues. In germline, CDR1 is LNHDA, CDR2 SQIVND (reference sequence). V was clipped by 1 base and J by 0 bases, with 16 bases between them. The rearrangement joins TRBV19 to TRBJ1-5; possible D gene TRBD1, 6 bases. Sequencing was carried out using peripheral blood. The sequence came from a woman in her 30s with COVID-19, enrolled during active disease. The CDR3 DNA follows: TGTGCCAGTAGTATAGCGGGAGGACAGATTTATAGCAATCAGCCCCAGCATTTT. It yields the protein CASSIAGGQIYSNQPQHF.